Only a few counts were recorded for the clone carrying this T cell receptor beta chain. Both 60 Vbeta primers and 13 Jbeta primers went into the PCR. Data came from immunoSEQ multiplex PCR; TCRdb stores just in-frame clones and leaves some out. Of about 130,000 clones listed, about three quarters are singletons. This record belongs to a study of cytomegalovirus exposure and HLA in healthy donors. The CDR3 length is 14 residues. Germline values: CDR1 MDHEN, CDR2 SYDVKM. The germline V and J ends were trimmed by 5 bases and 4 bases, with 9 bases remaining between them. Specimen: PBMCs. The J gene is TRBJ1-6, the V gene TRBV28, with TRBD1 as a possible D gene (5 bases). This receptor was obtained from a female donor in good health and CMV-seropositive. CDR3 bases: TGTGCCAGCAGTCTTGACAGTTATAATTCACCCCTCCACTTT. It translates to CASSLDSYNSPLHF.